This is a list of T cell receptor beta chains from one sample in a study of blood T cell repertoires in COVID-19. The repertoire was sequenced with immunoSEQ multiplex PCR; TCRdb's copy has only in-frame clones and lacks some. The sample holds approximately 70,000 clones; more than 75% are singletons and the top ten take 15% to 20%. The sample consisted of peripheral blood. The receptors were gathered from a human donor in a cohort sampled during active COVID-19. Each CDR3 is given without its conserved first and last residue. Each record gives: J gene, V gene, CDR3 protein.

TRBJ2-1 | TRBV28 | ASLPQVSNEQF
TRBJ1-3 | TRBV5-1 | ASSPWTDSGNTIY
TRBJ2-7 | TRBV3-1/TRBV3-2 | ASSQALAGPYEQY
TRBJ1-4 | TRBV5-1 | ASSFNAGTNEKLF
TRBJ2-1 | TRBV7-2 | ASSPLPLSSGKQF
TRBJ1-4 | TRBV2 | ASRRQGVANEKLF
TRBJ2-2 | TRBV4-1 | ASSKGLPNTGELF
TRBJ1-6 | TRBV6-5 | ASSYGSLSYNSPLH
TRBJ2-1 | TRBV5-5 | ASSLVPGTGLNEQF
TRBJ2-7 | TRBV2 | ASGTGGREQY
TRBJ2-7 | TRBV2 | ASSELYEQY
TRBJ1-1 | TRBV12-5 | ASGLENRGRAEAF
TRBJ1-2 | TRBV19 | ASSEYNYGYT
TRBJ2-5 | TRBV6-2/TRBV6-3 | ASSYIPTSGGQETQY
TRBJ2-5 | TRBV9 | ASSPQSGGGETQY
TRBJ2-7 | TRBV6-2/TRBV6-3 | ASSYGLSGDTYEQY
TRBJ1-3 | TRBV9 | ASSPLAVAGNTIY
TRBJ1-1 | TRBV19 | ASSPGETTEAF
TRBJ2-6 | TRBV10-1 | ASLITGSGANVLT
TRBJ2-7 | TRBV3-1/TRBV3-2 | ASSPLLSYEQY